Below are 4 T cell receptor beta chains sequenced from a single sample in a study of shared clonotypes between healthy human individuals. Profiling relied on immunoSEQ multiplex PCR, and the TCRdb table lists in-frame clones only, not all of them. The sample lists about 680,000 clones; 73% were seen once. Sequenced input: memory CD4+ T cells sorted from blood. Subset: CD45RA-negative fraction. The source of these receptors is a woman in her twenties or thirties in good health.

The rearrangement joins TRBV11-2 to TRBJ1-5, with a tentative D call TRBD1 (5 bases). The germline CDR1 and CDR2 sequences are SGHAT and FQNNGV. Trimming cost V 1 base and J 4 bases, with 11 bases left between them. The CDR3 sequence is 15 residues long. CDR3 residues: CASSLGGEENQPQHF. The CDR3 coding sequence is TGTGCCAGCAGCTTAGGAGGGGAAGAGAATCAGCCCCAGCATTTT.

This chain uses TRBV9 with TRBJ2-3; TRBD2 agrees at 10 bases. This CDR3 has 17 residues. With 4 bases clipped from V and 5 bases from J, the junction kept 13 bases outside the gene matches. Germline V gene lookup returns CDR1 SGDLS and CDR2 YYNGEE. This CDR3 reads CASSSAASGRVGDTQYF. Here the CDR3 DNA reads TGTGCCAGCAGCTCGGCGGCTAGCGGGAGAGTCGGAGATACGCAGTATTTT. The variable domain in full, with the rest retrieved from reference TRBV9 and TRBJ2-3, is DSGVTQTPKHLITATGQRVTLRCSPRSGDLSVYWYQQSLDQGLQFLIQYYNGEERAKGNILERFSAQQFPDLHSELNLSSLELGDSALYFCASSSAASGRVGDTQYFGPGTRLTVL.

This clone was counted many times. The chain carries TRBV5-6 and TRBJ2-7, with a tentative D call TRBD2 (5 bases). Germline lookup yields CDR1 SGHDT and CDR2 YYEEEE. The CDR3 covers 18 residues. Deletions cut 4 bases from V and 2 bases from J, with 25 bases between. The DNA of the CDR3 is TGTGCCAGCAGCCCCTGGGCGGCCCCTGCGGGCAACCCCTACGAGCAGTACTTC. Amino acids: CASSPWAAPAGNPYEQYF.

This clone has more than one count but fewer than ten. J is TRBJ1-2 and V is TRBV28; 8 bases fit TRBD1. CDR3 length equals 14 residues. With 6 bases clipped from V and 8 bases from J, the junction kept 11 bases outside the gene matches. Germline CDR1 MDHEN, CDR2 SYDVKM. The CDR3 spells CASRDGQGRGGYTF. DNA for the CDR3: TGTGCCAGCAGGGACGGACAGGGTAGAGGCGGCTACACCTTC.